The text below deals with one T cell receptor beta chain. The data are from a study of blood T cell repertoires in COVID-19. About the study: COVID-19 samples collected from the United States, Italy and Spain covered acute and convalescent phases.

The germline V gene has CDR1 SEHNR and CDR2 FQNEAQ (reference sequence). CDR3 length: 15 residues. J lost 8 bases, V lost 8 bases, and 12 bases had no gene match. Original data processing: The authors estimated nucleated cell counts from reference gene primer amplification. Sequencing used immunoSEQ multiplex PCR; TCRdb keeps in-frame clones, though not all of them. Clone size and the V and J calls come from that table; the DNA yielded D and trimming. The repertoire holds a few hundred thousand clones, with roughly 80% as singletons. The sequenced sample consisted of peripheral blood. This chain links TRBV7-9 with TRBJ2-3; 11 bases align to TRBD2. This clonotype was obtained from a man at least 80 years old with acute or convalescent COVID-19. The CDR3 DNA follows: TGTGCCAGCCACCTGCTAGCGGGAGGCCAAGGTACGCAGTATTTT. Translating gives CASHLLAGGQGTQYF.